This paragraph reports one T cell receptor beta chain. Its antigen is unknown. The sample is drawn from a study of blood T cells in healthy people across ages. Study-wide results and caveats: It was not known whether donors were CMV positive (a possible confounder of expanded clonotype changes).

The second PCR ran roughly 7 to 12 cycles with a sample-barcoded 5' primer and J-beta primers. Via MiXCR, TCRdb re-called the 5' RACE reads, giving one row per CDR3 protein. The repertoire holds roughly 860,000 distinct CDR3 sequences, with 60% to 80% as singletons. This CDR3 comprises 12 residues. CDR1 is ENHRY and CDR2 is SYGVKD in the germline V gene. The germline V and J ends were trimmed by 7 bases and 5 bases, with 10 bases remaining between them. Sequenced sample: blood. This receptor was taken from a man aged 25-45 years in good health. The genes are TRBV10-3 and TRBJ2-3, with D unclear. CDR3 sequence: CAITGLGDTQYF. The CDR3 DNA is TGTGCCATCACGGGTTTGGGAGATACGCAGTATTTT.